What follows are 4 T cell receptor beta chains derived from one specimen sequenced in a study of blood T cells in healthy people across ages. It was with a sample-barcoded 5' primer and a J-beta primer mix that a second PCR of roughly 7 to 12 cycles was run. TCRdb used MiXCR to reprocess the 5' RACE reads, holding one entry per CDR3 protein. The data contain around 870,000 distinct CDR3 sequences, 29% of them singletons. Sample: blood. These receptors were collected from a woman aged 80 or older in good health.

This clonotype was seen more than once but under ten times. This may arise from a read error, as a much more abundant clone is one base away. The V call is TRBV6-1, the J call TRBJ2-7; 10 positions match TRBD1. Trimming removed 5 bases from V and 7 bases from J; junction bases left unmatched: 11. The CDR3 is 15 residues long. Germline V CDR1 and CDR2: MNHNS, SASEGT. CDR3 sequence: CASSFWTGGGREQYF. The CDR3, as DNA: TGTGCCAGCAGTTTCTGGACAGGGGGAGGTAGAGAGCAGTACTTC.

On this clonotype itself: A much more abundant neighbour one base away suggests this may be a read error. The chain carries TRBV6-5 and TRBJ1-2; D is unclear. CDR1 MNHEY and CDR2 SVGAGI come from the germline V gene. The CDR3 has 11 residues. CDR3 amino acids: CTSRKDYGYTF. The CDR3 bases are TGTACCAGCAGAAAGGACTATGGCTACACCTTC.

In this sample, this clonotype turned up a few times. The CDR3 DNA is TGCAGTGCTAGGTATCGGGCTTTCCGAGAAGCTTTCTTT. It encodes CSARYRAFREAFF. The chain employs TRBV20-1 and TRBJ1-1; D uncertain. CDR3 length: 13 residues. V lost 3 bases, J lost 8 bases, and 16 bases lay in between. CDR1 is DFQATT and CDR2 is SNEGSKA in the germline V gene (reference sequence).

The CDR3 spells CASSQVFMANTEAFF. The CDR3, as DNA: TGTGCCAGCAGCCAAGTTTTTATGGCGAACACTGAAGCTTTCTTT. The chain couples TRBV3-1 to TRBJ1-1, with D unclear. Germline assignment: CDR1 LGHDT and CDR2 YNNKEL (reference sequence). The CDR3 is made up of 15 amino acids. Between the trimmed V and J ends, which lost 1 base and 1 base, there was a span of 10 bases. The complete variable domain, with remaining parts taken from reference TRBV3-1 and TRBJ1-1, reads DTAVSQTPKYLVTQMGNDKSIKCEQNLGHDTMYWYKQDSKKFLKIMFSYNNKELIINETVPNRFSPKSPDKAHLNLHINSLELGDSAVYFCASSQVFMANTEAFFGQGTRLTVV.